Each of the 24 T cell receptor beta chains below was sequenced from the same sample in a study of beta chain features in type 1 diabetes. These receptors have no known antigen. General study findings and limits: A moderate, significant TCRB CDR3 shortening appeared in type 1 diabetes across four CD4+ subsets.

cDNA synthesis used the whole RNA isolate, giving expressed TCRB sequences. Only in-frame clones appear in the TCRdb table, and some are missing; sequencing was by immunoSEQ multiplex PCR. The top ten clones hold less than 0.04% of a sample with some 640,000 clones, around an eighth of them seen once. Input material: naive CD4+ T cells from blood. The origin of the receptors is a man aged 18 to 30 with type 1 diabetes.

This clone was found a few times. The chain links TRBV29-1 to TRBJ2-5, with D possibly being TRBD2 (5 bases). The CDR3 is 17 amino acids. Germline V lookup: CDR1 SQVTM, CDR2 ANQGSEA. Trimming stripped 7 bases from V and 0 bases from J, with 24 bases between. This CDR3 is CSAAEYISGRYQETQYF. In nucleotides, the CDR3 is TGCAGCGCTGCCGAGTATATAAGCGGACGGTACCAAGAGACCCAGTACTTC.

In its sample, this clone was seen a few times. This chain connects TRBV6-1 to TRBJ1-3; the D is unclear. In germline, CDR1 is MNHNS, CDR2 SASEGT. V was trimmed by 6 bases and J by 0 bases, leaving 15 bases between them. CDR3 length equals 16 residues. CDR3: CASREKPSVSGNTIYF. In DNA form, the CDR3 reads TGTGCCAGCAGGGAAAAGCCCTCGGTCTCTGGAAACACCATATATTTT.

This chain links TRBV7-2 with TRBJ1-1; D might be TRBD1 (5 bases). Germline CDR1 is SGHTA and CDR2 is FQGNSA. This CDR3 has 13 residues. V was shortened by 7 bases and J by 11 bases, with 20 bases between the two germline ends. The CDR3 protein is CASTNDGAVRAFF. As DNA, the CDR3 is TGTGCCAGCACTAACGACGGGGCCGTCAGGGCTTTCTTT.

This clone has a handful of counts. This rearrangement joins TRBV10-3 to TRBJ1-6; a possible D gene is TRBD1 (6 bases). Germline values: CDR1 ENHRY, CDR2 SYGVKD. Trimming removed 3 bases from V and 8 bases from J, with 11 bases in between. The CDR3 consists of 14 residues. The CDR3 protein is CAISENREDSPLHF. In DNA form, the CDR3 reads TGTGCCATCAGTGAAAACAGGGAGGATTCACCCCTCCACTTT.

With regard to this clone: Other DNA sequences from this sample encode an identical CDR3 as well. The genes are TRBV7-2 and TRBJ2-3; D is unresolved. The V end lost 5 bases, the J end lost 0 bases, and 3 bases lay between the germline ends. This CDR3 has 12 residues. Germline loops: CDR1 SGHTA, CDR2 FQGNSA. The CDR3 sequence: CASSPSTDTQYF. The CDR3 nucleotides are TGTGCCAGCAGCCCCAGCACAGATACGCAGTATTTT.

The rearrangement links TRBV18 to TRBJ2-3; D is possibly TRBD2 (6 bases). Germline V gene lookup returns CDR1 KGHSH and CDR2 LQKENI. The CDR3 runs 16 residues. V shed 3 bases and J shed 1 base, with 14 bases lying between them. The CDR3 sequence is CASSPRDAAGTDTQYF. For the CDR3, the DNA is TGTGCCAGCTCACCGCGGGACGCGGCGGGCACAGATACGCAGTATTTT. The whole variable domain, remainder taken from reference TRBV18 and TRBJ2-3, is NAGVMQNPRHLVRRRGQEARLRCSPMKGHSHVYWYRQLPEEGLKFMVYLQKENIIDESGMPKERFSAEFPKEGPSILRIQQVVRGDSAAYFCASSPRDAAGTDTQYFGPGTRLTVL.

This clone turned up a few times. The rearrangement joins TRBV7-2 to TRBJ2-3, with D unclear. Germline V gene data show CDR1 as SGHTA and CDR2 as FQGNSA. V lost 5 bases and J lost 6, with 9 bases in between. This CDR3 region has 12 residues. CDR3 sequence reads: CASSHVSDTQYF. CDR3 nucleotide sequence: TGTGCCAGCAGCCACGTCTCGGATACGCAGTATTTT.

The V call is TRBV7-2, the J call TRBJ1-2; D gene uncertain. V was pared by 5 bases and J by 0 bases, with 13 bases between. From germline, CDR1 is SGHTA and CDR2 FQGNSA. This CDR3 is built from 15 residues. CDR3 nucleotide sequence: TGTGCCAGCAGCCCGCCCCGTGGGACTAACTATGGCTACACCTTC. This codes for CASSPPRGTNYGYTF.

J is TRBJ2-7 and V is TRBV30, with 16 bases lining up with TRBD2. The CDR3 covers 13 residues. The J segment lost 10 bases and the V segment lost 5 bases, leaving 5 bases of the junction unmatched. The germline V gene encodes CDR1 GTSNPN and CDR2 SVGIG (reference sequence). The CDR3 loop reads CAWAGTSGRAQYF. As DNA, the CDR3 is TGTGCCTGGGCCGGGACTAGCGGGAGGGCACAGTACTTC.

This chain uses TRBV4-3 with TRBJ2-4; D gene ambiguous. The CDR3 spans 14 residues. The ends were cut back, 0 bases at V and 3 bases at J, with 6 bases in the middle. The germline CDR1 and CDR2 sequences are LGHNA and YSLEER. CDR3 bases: TGCGCCAGCAGCCAAGAATCGGTCAAAAACATTCAGTACTTC. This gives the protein CASSQESVKNIQYF.

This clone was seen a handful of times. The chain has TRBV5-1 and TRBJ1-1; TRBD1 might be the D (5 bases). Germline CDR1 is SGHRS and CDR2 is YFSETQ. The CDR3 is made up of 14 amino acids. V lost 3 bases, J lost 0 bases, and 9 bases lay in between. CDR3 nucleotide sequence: TGCGCCAGCAGCTCCGACAGCATGAACACTGAAGCTTTCTTT. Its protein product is CASSSDSMNTEAFF.

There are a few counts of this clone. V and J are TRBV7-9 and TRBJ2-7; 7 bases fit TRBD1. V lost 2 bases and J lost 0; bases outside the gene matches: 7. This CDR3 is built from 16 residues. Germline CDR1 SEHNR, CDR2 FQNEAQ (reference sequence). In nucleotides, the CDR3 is TGTGCCAGCAGCTTAACCGGGACAGTGATCTCCTACGAGCAGTACTTC. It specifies CASSLTGTVISYEQYF.

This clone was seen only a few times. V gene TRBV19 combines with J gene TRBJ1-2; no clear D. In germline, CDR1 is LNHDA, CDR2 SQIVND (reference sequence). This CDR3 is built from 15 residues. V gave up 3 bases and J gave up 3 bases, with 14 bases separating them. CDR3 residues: CASSIDTSNHYGYTF. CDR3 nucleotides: TGTGCCAGTAGTATCGACACCTCGAACCACTATGGCTACACCTTC.

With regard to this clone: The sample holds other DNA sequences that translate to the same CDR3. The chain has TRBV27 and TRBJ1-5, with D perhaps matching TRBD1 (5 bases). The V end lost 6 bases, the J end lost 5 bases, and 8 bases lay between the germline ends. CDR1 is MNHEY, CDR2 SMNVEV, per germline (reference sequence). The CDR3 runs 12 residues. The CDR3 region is CASRGGDQPQHF. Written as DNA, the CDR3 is TGTGCCAGCAGAGGAGGGGATCAGCCCCAGCATTTT.

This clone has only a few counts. The CDR3 DNA follows: TGCGCCAGCAGCTTGGAGGGGGCAGGCCCACAGCGGGAGCTGTTTTTT. It translates to CASSLEGAGPQRELFF. This chain uses TRBV5-1 with TRBJ2-2, with 7 bases that match TRBD1. V lost 0 bases to trimming and J lost 9 bases; unmatched junction nucleotides: 11. The CDR3 spans 16 residues. Germline V gene data show CDR1 as SGHRS and CDR2 as YFSETQ.

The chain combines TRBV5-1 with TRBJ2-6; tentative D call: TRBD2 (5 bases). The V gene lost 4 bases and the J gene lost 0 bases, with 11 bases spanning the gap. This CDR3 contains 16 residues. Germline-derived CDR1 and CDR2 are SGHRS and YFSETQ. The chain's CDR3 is CASSTGWGSGANVLTF. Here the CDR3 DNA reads TGCGCCAGCAGCACGGGATGGGGCTCTGGGGCCAACGTCCTGACTTTC.

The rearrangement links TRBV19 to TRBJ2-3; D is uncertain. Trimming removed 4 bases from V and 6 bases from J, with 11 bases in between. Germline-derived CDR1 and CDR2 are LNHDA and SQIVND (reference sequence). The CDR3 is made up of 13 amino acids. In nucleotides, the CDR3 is TGTGCCAGTAGTACCAGGACGGTGGATACGCAGTATTTT. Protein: CASSTRTVDTQYF.

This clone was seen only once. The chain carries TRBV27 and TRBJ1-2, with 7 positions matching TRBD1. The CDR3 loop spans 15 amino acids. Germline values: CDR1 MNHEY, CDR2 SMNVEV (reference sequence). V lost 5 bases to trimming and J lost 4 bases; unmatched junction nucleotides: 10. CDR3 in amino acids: CASSTSRDSLYGYTF. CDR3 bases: TGTGCCAGCAGTACCTCCCGGGACAGCCTCTATGGCTACACCTTC.

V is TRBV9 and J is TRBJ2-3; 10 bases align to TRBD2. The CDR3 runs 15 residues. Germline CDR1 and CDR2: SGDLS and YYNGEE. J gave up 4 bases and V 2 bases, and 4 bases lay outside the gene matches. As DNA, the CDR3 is TGTGCCAGCAGCGTCCGCCTAGCGGGAGCAGATACGCAGTATTTT. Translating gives CASSVRLAGADTQYF.

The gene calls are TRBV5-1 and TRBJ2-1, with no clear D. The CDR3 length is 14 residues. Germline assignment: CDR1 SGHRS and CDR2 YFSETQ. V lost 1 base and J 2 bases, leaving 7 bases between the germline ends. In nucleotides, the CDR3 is TGCGCCAGCAGCTTGTTTAACACCTACAATGAGCAGTTCTTC. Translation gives CASSLFNTYNEQFF.

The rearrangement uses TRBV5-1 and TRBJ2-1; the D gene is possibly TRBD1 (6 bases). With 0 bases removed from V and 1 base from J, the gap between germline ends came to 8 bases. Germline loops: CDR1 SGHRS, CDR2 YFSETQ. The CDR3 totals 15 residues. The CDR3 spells CASSLEGESYNEQFF. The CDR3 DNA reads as TGCGCCAGCAGCTTGGAGGGGGAATCCTACAATGAGCAGTTCTTC. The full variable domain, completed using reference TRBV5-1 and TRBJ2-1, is KAGVTQTPRYLIKTRGQQVTLSCSPISGHRSVSWYQQTPGQGLQFLFEYFSETQRNKGNFPGRFSGRQFSNSRSEMNVSTLELGDSALYLCASSLEGESYNEQFFGPGTRLTVL.

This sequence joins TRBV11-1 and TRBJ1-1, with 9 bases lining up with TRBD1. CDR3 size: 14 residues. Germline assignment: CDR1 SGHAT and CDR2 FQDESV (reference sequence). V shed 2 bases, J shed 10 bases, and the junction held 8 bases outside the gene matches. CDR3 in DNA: TGTGCCAGCAGCTTATCCCGGACGGACAGGGGAGCTTTCTTT. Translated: CASSLSRTDRGAFF.

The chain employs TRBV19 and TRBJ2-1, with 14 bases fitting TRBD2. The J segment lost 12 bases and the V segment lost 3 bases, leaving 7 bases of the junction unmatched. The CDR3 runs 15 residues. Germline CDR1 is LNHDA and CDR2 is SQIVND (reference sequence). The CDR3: CASSIPGTSGSMQFF. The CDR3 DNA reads TGTGCCAGTAGTATTCCGGGGACTAGCGGGAGCATGCAGTTCTTC.

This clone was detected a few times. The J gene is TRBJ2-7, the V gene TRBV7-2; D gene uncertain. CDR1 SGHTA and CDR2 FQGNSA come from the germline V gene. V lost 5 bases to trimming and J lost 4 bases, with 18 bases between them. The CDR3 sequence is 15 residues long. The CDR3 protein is CASSPQVGGTYEQYF. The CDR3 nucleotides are TGTGCCAGCAGCCCCCAGGTGGGTGGTACGTACGAGCAGTACTTC. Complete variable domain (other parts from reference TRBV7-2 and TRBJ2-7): GAGVSQSPSNKVTEKGKDVELRCDPISGHTALYWYRQSLGQGLEFLIYFQGNSAPDKSGLPSDRFSAERTGGSVSTLTIQRTQQEDSAVYLCASSPQVGGTYEQYFGPGTRLTVT.